This TCR beta chain was found in a study of shared clonotypes between healthy human individuals. The CDR3 contains 13 residues. Germline CDR1 and CDR2: SQVTM and ANQGSEA. Trimming removed 4 bases from V and 3 bases from J; junction bases left unmatched: 5. Study-wide results and caveats: The study generally estimated greater richness for naive than memory subsets.

As concerns this clone: What it binds is unknown.

The material for each subset, its genomic DNA, was split evenly across several immunoSEQ plates. The method was immunoSEQ multiplex PCR; TCRdb's version includes in-frame clones alone and lacks a portion of them. Of 2 million to 2.5 million clones in the sample, 85% to 95% are singletons; the top ten hold 0.37%. There were no recent acute infections or vaccinations among the donors, who were healthy HIV-negative adults. Sequenced material: naive CD4+ T cells from PBMCs. Regarding subset: CD45RA+ positively selected. This receptor was identified in a man aged 18 to 29 in good health. Some clones in this sample may be carry-over from other donors' samples. This chain uses TRBV29-1 with TRBJ1-1, with TRBD1 matching over 7 bases. This CDR3 is CSVGAGGHTEAFF. DNA for the CDR3: TGCAGCGTTGGTGCAGGGGGGCACACTGAAGCTTTCTTT.